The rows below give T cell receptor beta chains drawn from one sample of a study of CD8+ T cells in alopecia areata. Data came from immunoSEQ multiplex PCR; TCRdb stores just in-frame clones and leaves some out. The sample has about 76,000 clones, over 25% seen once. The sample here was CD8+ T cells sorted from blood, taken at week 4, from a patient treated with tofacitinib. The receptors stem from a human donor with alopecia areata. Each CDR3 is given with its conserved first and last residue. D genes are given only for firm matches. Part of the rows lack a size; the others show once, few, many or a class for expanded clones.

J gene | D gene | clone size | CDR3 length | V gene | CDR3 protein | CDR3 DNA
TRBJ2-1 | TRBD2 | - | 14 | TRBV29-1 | CSAVTSGSYNEQFF | TGCAGCGCTGTGACTAGCGGGTCCTACAATGAGCAGTTCTTC
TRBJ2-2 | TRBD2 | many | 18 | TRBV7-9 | CASSRMRLAEPDTGELFF | TGTGCCAGCAGCCGAATGAGACTAGCGGAGCCTGACACCGGGGAGCTGTTTTTT
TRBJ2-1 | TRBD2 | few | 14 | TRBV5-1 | CASSLGRERNEQFF | TGCGCCAGCAGCTTGGGGCGGGAGAGGAATGAGCAGTTCTTC
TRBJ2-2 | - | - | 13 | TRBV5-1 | CASTETETGELFF | TGCGCCAGCACGGAGACGGAAACCGGGGAGCTGTTTTTT
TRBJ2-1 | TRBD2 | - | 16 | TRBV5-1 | CASSLGTGLAGNEQFF | TGCGCCAGCAGCTTGGGTACGGGACTAGCGGGAAATGAGCAGTTCTTC
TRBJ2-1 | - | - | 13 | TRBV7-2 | CASSWGRDIEQFF | TGTGCCAGCAGCTGGGGCCGGGACATTGAGCAGTTCTTC
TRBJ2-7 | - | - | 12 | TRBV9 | CASSLAEDEQYF | TGTGCCAGCAGCCTAGCCGAGGACGAGCAGTACTTC
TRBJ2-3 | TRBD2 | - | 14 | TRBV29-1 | CSVVGGRAADTQYF | TGCAGCGTTGTGGGCGGGAGGGCCGCAGATACGCAGTATTTT
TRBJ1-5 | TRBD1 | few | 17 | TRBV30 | CAWSVSLGQGRNQPQHF | TGTGCCTGGAGTGTAAGTTTGGGACAGGGAAGGAATCAGCCCCAGCATTTT
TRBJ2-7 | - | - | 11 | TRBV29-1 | CSVGQSGEQYF | TGCAGCGTAGGCCAATCGGGGGAGCAGTACTTC
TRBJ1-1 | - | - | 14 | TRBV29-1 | CSVGPPRQNTEAFF | TGCAGCGTTGGGCCCCCGAGGCAGAACACTGAAGCTTTCTTT
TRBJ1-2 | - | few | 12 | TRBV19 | CASTGNYGGYTF | TGTGCCAGTACAGGGAACTATGGTGGCTACACCTTC
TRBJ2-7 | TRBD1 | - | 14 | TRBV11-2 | CASSADRGSYEQYF | TGTGCCAGCAGTGCGGACAGGGGGTCCTACGAGCAGTACTTC
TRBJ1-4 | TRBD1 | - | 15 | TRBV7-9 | CASSVTGQGDEKLFF | TGTGCCAGCAGCGTGACGGGACAGGGGGATGAAAAACTGTTTTTT
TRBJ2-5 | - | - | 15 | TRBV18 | CASSPGTQGGETQYF | TGTGCCAGCTCACCCGGGACCCAGGGAGGAGAGACCCAGTACTTC
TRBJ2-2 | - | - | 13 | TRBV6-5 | CASSYLLAGELFF | TGTGCCAGCAGTTACCTGTTGGCCGGGGAGCTGTTTTTT
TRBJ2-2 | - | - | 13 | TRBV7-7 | CASSTDHTGELFF | TGTGCCAGCAGCACCGACCACACCGGGGAGCTGTTTTTT
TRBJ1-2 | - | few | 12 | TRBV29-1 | CSVGDNNYGYTF | TGCAGCGTTGGGGACAATAACTATGGCTACACCTTC
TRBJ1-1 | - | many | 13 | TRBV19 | CASSISVNTEAFF | TGTGCCAGTAGTATTTCGGTGAACACTGAAGCTTTCTTT
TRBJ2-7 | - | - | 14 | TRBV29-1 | CSVLYDDGNYEQYF | TGCAGCGTCCTGTATGACGACGGAAACTACGAGCAGTACTTC
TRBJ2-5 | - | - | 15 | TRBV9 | CASSVETTTLETQYF | TGTGCCAGCAGCGTAGAAACTACCACCTTAGAGACCCAGTACTTC
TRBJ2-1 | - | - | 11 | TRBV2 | CASIIVNEQFF | TGTGCCAGCATAATTGTGAATGAGCAGTTCTTC
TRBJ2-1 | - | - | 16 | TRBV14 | CASSQVMASGYNEQFF | TGTGCCAGCAGCCAAGTGATGGCTAGTGGTTATAATGAGCAGTTCTTC
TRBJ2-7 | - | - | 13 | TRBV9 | CASSPGLSYEQYF | TGTGCCAGCAGCCCAGGACTCTCCTACGAGCAGTACTTC
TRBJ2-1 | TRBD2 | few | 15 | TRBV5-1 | CASRVTSGVYNEQFF | TGCGCCAGCAGGGTGACTAGCGGAGTCTACAATGAGCAGTTCTTC
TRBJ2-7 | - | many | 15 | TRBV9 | CASSEWGLDSYEQYF | TGTGCCAGCAGCGAATGGGGGTTAGACTCCTACGAGCAGTACTTC
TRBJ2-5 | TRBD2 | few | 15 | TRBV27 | CASSNEREGLKTQYF | TGTGCCAGCAGTAACGAGCGGGAGGGCCTAAAGACCCAGTACTTC
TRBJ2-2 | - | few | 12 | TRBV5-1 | CASSLAVGELFF | TGCGCCAGCAGCTTGGCCGTCGGGGAGCTGTTTTTT
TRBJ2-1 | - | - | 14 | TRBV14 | CASSPGTLYNEQFF | TGTGCCAGCAGCCCCGGGACATTATACAATGAGCAGTTCTTC
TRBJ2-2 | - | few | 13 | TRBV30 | CAWRWAGTGELFF | TGTGCCTGGAGGTGGGCGGGCACCGGGGAGCTGTTTTTT
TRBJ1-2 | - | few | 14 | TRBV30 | CAWSVGGIGGGYTF | TGTGCCTGGAGTGTAGGGGGGATTGGTGGTGGCTACACCTTC
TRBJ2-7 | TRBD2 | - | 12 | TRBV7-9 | CASSSSGGGQYF | TGTGCCAGCAGCTCATCGGGAGGGGGGCAGTACTTC
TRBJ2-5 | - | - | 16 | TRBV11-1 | CASSHPPRGYQETQYF | TGTGCCAGCAGCCATCCTCCCCGGGGGTACCAAGAGACCCAGTACTTC
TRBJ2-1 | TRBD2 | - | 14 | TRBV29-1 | CSVVSGRVYNEQFF | TGCAGCGTAGTTAGCGGGAGGGTCTACAATGAGCAGTTCTTC
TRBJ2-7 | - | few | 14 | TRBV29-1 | CSVVGDGTSYEQYF | TGCAGCGTTGTAGGGGACGGAACCTCCTACGAGCAGTACTTC
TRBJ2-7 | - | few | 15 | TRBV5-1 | CASSLMAAGHDEQYF | TGCGCCAGCAGCTTGATGGCGGCTGGGCATGACGAGCAGTACTTC
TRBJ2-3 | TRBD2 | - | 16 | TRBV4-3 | CASSQGLAGGPDTQYF | TGCGCCAGCAGCCAAGGGTTAGCGGGAGGGCCAGATACGCAGTATTTT
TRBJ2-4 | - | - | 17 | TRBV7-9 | CASSQGSTADYKDIQYF | TGTGCCAGCAGCCAAGGATCGACGGCCGATTACAAAGACATTCAGTACTTC